The clone carrying this T cell receptor (beta chain) has a handful of counts. Its antigen remains unidentified. The 5'RACE method, run with constant-segment primers, produced TCR alpha and TCR beta cDNA libraries (carrying sample barcodes and UMIs). Using its own MiXCR run on the 5' RACE reads, TCRdb lists one record per CDR3 protein. Among fewer than 35,000 distinct CDR3 sequences listed, 15% to 20% were seen once. This entry belongs to a study of T-cell memory formation after mild COVID-19. The V and J ends lost 0 bases and 3 bases respectively, with 7 bases between them. Germline CDR1 SGHRS, CDR2 YFSETQ. CDR3 length equals 14 residues. Whole-study results and caveats: Confirmation of SARS-CoV-2 specificity was lacking for second-wave clones peaking day 37. The pre-infection memory compartment contained some responding clones, suggesting cross-reactive memory joined.

The chain joins TRBV5-1 to TRBJ1-5, with D possibly being TRBD1 (5 bases). The TCR sequence derives from an adult who had mild COVID-19 (a few samples of this study predate the infection). Cell type and time point are not known. Source material: PBMCs or a T cell subset sorted from them (not recorded which). CDR3 DNA sequence: TGCGCCAGCAGCTTGGGGGACCTCAATCAGCCCCAGCATTTT. It codes for CASSLGDLNQPQHF.